The TCR beta chain described here comes from a study of spatial heterogeneity in lung cancer. Unique molecular identifiers, one per molecule, were present on every TCR cDNA molecule. TCRdb fed the 5' RACE reads into MiXCR, producing one record per CDR3 protein. The table has about 6,900 distinct CDR3 sequences, less than 5% seen once; the top ten hold about 23%. Judged by abundance, this clonotype is medium-sized. This beta chain is off target for a library built for alpha chains, so its abundance means little. Time point denoted: sample taken at primary tumor resection. The sequenced material consisted of unsorted whole RNA from tumor, nontumor lung or frozen PBMC. Germline V gives CDR1 SGHAT, CDR2 FQNNGV. CDR3 length: 13 amino acids. V was trimmed by 1 base and J by 2 bases, leaving 4 bases between them.

V is TRBV11-2 and J is TRBJ2-3; unclear D gene. This sample comprised normal lung tissue next to the tumor, obtained at surgery. The clonotype comes from a female donor with early-stage non-small cell lung cancer. CDR3 loop: CASSLAFTDTQYF. The CDR3 bases are TGTGCCAGCAGCTTAGCGTTCACAGATACGCAGTATTTT.